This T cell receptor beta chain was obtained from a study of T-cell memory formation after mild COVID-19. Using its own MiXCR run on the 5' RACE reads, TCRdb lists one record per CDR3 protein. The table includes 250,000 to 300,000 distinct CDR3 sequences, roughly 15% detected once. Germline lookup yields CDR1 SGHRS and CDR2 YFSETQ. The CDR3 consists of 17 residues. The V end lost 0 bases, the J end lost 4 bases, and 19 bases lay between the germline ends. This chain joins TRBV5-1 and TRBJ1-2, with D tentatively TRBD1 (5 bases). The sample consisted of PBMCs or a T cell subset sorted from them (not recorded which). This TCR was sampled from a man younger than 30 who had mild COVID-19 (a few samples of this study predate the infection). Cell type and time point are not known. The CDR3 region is CASSLAGGQGNGYGYTF. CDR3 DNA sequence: TGCGCCAGCAGCTTGGCCGGAGGGCAGGGTAACGGCTATGGCTACACCTTC.